A selection of T cell receptor beta chains follows, all from one sample in a study of response to subunit inactivated influenza vaccine. TCRdb reprocessed the RT-PCR reads with MiXCR, giving one entry per CDR3 protein. Of more than 700,000 distinct CDR3 sequences in the sample, approximately 22% were seen once. The sequenced sample was PBMCs from blood, obtained 5 days after vaccination. The receptors come from a man aged 50-59 years who received an inactivated influenza vaccine. CDR3s include the opening cysteine and the closing phenylalanine or tryptophan. The order of the fields is clone size, D gene, V gene, J gene, CDR3 protein, CDR3 DNA. D genes are given only for firm matches. Clone size, where shown, is once, few, many, or a class for clones that have expanded.

>few|TRBD1|TRBV6-5|TRBJ2-3
CASSYEETGGTDTQYF
TGTGCCAGCAGTTACGAAGAGACAGGGGGCACAGATACGCAGTATTTT
>NA|NA|TRBV7-9|TRBJ2-3
CASSLAVDSTDTQYF
TGTGCCAGCAGCTTAGCGGTAGACAGCACAGATACGCAGTATTTT
>NA|NA|TRBV28|TRBJ2-1
CASSPPKVAYNEQFF
TGTGCCAGCAGTCCCCCCAAAGTAGCCTACAATGAGCAGTTCTTC
>NA|NA|TRBV6-1|TRBJ1-5
CASKYVTENQPQHF
TGTGCCAGCAAATACGTGACAGAGAATCAGCCCCAGCATTTT
>NA|NA|TRBV4-3|TRBJ2-3
CASSQALGRTLFPDTQYF
TGCGCCAGCAGCCAAGCGCTAGGCAGGACTTTATTTCCAGATACGCAGTATTTT
>NA|TRBD1|TRBV5-1|TRBJ1-4
CASSSEGGLREKLFF
TGCGCCAGCAGCTCGGAAGGGGGCCTCCGCGAAAAACTGTTTTTT
>NA|TRBD2|TRBV12-3/TRBV12-4|TRBJ2-5
CASSPPSGEARATQYF
TGTGCCAGCAGTCCTCCTAGCGGGGAGGCTCGAGCGACCCAGTACTTC
>NA|TRBD2|TRBV5-1|TRBJ2-1
CASSSLTGLAGVQFF
TGCGCCAGCAGCTCCCTAACCGGACTAGCGGGAGTTCAGTTCTTC
>few|TRBD1|TRBV5-1|TRBJ2-7
CASSYWTGGEQYF
TGCGCCAGCAGCTATTGGACAGGGGGCGAGCAGTACTTC
>many|NA|TRBV10-3|TRBJ2-5
CASLGQGKETQYF
TGTGCCTCCCTGGGGCAGGGGAAAGAGACCCAGTACTTC
>many|NA|TRBV6-5|TRBJ2-5
CASTSGEETQYF
TGTGCCAGCACCTCGGGTGAAGAGACCCAGTACTTC
>NA|TRBD2|TRBV20-1|TRBJ2-5
CSAIRLAGVISETQYF
TGCAGTGCTATTAGACTAGCGGGAGTAATTTCAGAGACCCAGTACTTC
>NA|NA|TRBV12-3/TRBV12-4|TRBJ2-7
CASSLISRVYEQYF
TGTGCCAGCAGTTTAATATCCCGGGTCTACGAGCAGTACTTC
>NA|NA|TRBV2|TRBJ2-7
CASSKLGQGNEQYF
TGTGCCAGCAGTAAGCTTGGGCAGGGGAACGAGCAGTACTTC
>NA|TRBD1|TRBV28|TRBJ1-2
CASSLGTALRGYTF
TGTGCCAGCAGTCTAGGGACAGCCCTGCGTGGCTACACCTTC
>NA|NA|TRBV27|TRBJ2-7
CASSLKWEAYYEQYF
TGTGCCAGCAGTTTAAAGTGGGAGGCCTACTACGAGCAGTACTTC
>few|NA|TRBV10-3|TRBJ2-7
CAISGREGHEQYF
TGTGCCATCAGTGGAAGGGAAGGCCACGAGCAGTACTTC
>NA|NA|TRBV10-2|TRBJ2-2
CASSESFRAGPYTGELFF
TGCGCCAGCAGTGAGTCGTTTCGAGCAGGTCCTTACACCGGGGAGCTGTTTTTT
>NA|NA|TRBV4-1|TRBJ1-1
CASSQVPVGPGEAFF
TGCGCCAGCAGCCAAGTCCCGGTGGGGCCTGGGGAAGCTTTCTTT
>many|NA|TRBV7-7|TRBJ2-1
CASSSGLGIDNEQFF
TGTGCTAGCAGCTCCGGATTAGGGATAGACAATGAGCAGTTCTTC
>once|TRBD2|TRBV28|TRBJ2-5
CASRSRTSGNQETQYF
TGTGCCAGCCGGAGTCGGACTAGCGGAAACCAAGAGACCCAGTACTTC
>NA|TRBD1|TRBV5-5|TRBJ2-5
CASSLDRGRWETQYF
TGTGCCAGCAGCCTGGACAGGGGGCGGTGGGAGACCCAGTACTTC
>NA|TRBD2|TRBV5-1|TRBJ2-1
CASRLGTSVYNEQFF
TGCGCCAGCAGACTCGGGACTAGCGTTTACAATGAGCAGTTCTTC
>NA|NA|TRBV10-3|TRBJ1-1
CAISPQNTEAFF
TGTGCCATCAGCCCACAGAACACTGAAGCTTTCTTT
>NA|NA|TRBV12-3/TRBV12-4|TRBJ2-3
CASPFGGAGNTQYF
TGTGCCAGCCCTTTTGGGGGAGCAGGGAATACGCAGTATTTT